This T cell receptor (beta chain) was sequenced during a study of CD8 T cells in ankylosing spondylitis. Construction of TCR beta libraries was performed using quantitative 5'-RACE with molecular barcodes. TCRdb redid the calling of the 5' RACE reads with MiXCR, one entry per CDR3 protein. The sample yields fewer than 550,000 distinct CDR3 sequences, approximately 5.3% seen once. CDR1 is MNHEY and CDR2 is SMNVEV in the germline V gene (reference sequence). The CDR3 consists of 12 residues. Trimming left V 7 bases short and J 6 bases short, with 13 bases between. This clonotype was counted only a few times. The antigen remains unidentified. Study outcomes and limitations: The clones that were linked to disease were reported to be significantly enriched in matched synovial fluid samples from ankylosing spondylitis patients. A TCR beta motif of 7 or 8 highly homologous variants appeared characteristic of ankylosing spondylitis blood.

Sequenced material: blood, either unsorted or a sorted T cell fraction (not recorded which). The clonotype comes from a male donor with ankylosing spondylitis. The chain combines TRBV27 with TRBJ2-7; D ambiguous. The CDR3 region is CASTSGGREQYF. Written as DNA, the CDR3 is TGTGCCAGCACCTCGGGCGGTCGCGAGCAGTACTTC.